This is a list of T cell receptor beta chains from one sample in a study of blood T cell repertoires in COVID-19. Only in-frame clones appear in the TCRdb table, and some are missing; sequencing was by immunoSEQ multiplex PCR. The sample holds around 700,000 clones, just under 90% seen once. Sample: peripheral blood. The origin of the receptors is a young woman with acute or convalescent COVID-19. The CDR3 runs from the conserved cysteine through the conserved F or W. The D gene is left open where the match is weak. Expanded clones get a size class; other rows say once, few or many, or leave the size out.

D gene,clone size,J gene,V gene,CDR3 DNA,CDR3 protein
TRBD1,once,TRBJ2-4,TRBV7-2,TGTGCCAGCAGCCACGGGACAGACATAGCCAAAAACATTCAGTACTTC,CASSHGTDIAKNIQYF
-,-,TRBJ2-2,TRBV11-2,TGTGCCAGCAGCCGACCCGCGGGGGCCGGGGGCACCGGGGAGCTGTTTTTT,CASSRPAGAGGTGELFF
-,-,TRBJ1-2,TRBV19,TGTGCCAGTAGTATCTCTTACAGGGATGGCTACACCTTC,CASSISYRDGYTF
-,-,TRBJ1-2,TRBV6-5,TGTGCCAGCAGTCCCATACCAGTTAACTATGGCTACACCTTC,CASSPIPVNYGYTF
-,-,TRBJ2-7,TRBV7-2,TGTGCCAGCAGCCTCCGACAGGTGGGCACCTACGAGCAGTACTTC,CASSLRQVGTYEQYF
-,-,TRBJ1-4,TRBV4-3,TGCGCCAGCAGCCACTCGGGGGGGATTGAGGAAAAACTGTTTTTT,CASSHSGGIEEKLFF
-,-,TRBJ2-5,TRBV6-6,TGTGCCAGCAGTTCCCGGGGTGGGGGGAGACAAGAGACCCAGTACTTC,CASSSRGGGRQETQYF
TRBD1,-,TRBJ2-1,TRBV30,TGTGCCTACCTAGACAGGGTTTGGTACAATGAGCAGTTCTTC,CAYLDRVWYNEQFF
-,-,TRBJ1-3,TRBV7-9,TGTGCCAGCAGCTCCCTGCCCTTTAGCTCTGGAAACACCATATATTTT,CASSSLPFSSGNTIYF
-,-,TRBJ2-3,TRBV10-3,TGTGCCATCAGCGGCGGAAATACGCAGTATTTT,CAISGGNTQYF
TRBD1,-,TRBJ1-4,TRBV27,TGTGCCAGCAGTGCCTACCGCCGACAGGGGATGCTGGGCAAACTGTTTTTT,CASSAYRRQGMLGKLFF
-,-,TRBJ2-7,TRBV4-1,TGCGCCAGCAGCCAAGATTCCGGGACAAACTCCTACGAGCAGTACTTC,CASSQDSGTNSYEQYF